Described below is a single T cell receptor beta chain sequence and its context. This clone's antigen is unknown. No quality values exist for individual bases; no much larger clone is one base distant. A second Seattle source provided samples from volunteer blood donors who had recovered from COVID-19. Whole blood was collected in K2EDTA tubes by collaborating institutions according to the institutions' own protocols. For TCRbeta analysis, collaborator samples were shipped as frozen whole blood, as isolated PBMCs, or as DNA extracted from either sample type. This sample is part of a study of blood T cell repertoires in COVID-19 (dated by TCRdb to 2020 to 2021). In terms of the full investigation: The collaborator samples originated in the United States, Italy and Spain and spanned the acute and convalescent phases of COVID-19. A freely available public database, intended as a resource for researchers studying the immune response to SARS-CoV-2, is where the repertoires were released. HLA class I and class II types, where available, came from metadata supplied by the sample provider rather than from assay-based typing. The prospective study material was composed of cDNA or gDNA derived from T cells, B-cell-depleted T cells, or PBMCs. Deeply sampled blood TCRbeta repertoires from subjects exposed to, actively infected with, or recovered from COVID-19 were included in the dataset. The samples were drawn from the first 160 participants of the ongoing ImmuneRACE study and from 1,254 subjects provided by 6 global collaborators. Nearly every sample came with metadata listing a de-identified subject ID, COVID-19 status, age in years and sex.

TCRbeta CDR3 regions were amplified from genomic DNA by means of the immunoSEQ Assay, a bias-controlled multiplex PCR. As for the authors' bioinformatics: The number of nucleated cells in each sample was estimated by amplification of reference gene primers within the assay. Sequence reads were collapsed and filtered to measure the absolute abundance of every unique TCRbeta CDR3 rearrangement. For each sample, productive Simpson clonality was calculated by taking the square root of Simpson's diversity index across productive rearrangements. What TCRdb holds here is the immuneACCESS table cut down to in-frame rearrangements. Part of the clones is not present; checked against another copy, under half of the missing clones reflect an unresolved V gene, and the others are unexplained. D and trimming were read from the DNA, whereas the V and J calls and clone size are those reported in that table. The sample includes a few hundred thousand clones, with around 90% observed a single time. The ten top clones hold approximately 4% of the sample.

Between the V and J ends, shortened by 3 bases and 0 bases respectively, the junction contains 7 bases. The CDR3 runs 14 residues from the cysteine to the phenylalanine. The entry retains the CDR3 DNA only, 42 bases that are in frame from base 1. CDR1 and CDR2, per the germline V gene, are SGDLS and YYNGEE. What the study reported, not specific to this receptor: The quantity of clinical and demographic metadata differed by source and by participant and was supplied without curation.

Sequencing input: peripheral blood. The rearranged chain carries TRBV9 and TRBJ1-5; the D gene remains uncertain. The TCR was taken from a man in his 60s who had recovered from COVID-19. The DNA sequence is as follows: TGTGCCAGCAGCGGAGCAAATAGCAATCAGCCCCAGCATTTT. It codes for CASSGANSNQPQHF.